The 2 T cell receptor beta chains in this list originate from one sample, sequenced in a study of OX40 agonist ivuxolimab in advanced cancers. The library was obtained by the immunoSEQ multiplex PCR assay. Not all clones reach the TCRdb copy of this immuneACCESS table, which keeps in-frame sequences only. Checked studies attribute under half of the gap to unresolved V genes and leave the rest unexplained. This sample comprises tens of thousands of clones, 75% to 95% of them detected only once. Together, the top ten hold approximately 0.41% of the sample. The specimen comprised CD4+ or CD8+ T cells sorted from blood, sampled in a trial of the OX40 agonist ivuxolimab. Receptors were obtained from an adult with an advanced solid tumor such as melanoma, head and neck, liver or kidney cancer.

On this clone itself: Other DNA variants within this sample encode the same CDR3. The rearrangement uses TRBV18 and TRBJ2-5; no clear D gene. This CDR3 region has 13 residues. Germline CDR1 is KGHSH and CDR2 is LQKENI. V was pared by 1 base and J by 4 bases, with 7 bases between. The CDR3 loop reads CASSPRTGETQYF. The CDR3 DNA is TGTGCCAGCTCACCACGTACCGGAGAGACCCAGTACTTC.

The J gene is TRBJ2-5, the V gene TRBV20-1, with TRBD2 as a possible D gene (5 bases). CDR1 is DFQATT and CDR2 is SNEGSKA in the germline V gene (reference sequence). CDR3 size: 11 residues. V was cut by 3 bases and J by 5 bases, with 7 bases left in between. DNA of the CDR3: TGCAGTGCTAGTAGCGTGGAGACCCAGTACTTC. Protein sequence: CSASSVETQYF.